The source of this TCR beta chain is a study of cytomegalovirus exposure and HLA in healthy donors. Study results and limitations: In a later analysis, most CMV-associated TCR beta chains appeared HLA-restricted. CMV serostatus was the sole immune exposure data available. Upon later analysis, HLA-associated TCR beta chains proved more clonally expanded than other, equally common chains.

The sample holds one count of this clone. The antigen is unknown. Germline V lookup: CDR1 SGHAT, CDR2 FQNNGV. The CDR3 contains 17 residues. Trimming removed 0 bases from V and 5 bases from J; junction bases left unmatched: 8. The primer mix had 60 Vbeta and 13 Jbeta primers. The data were produced by immunoSEQ multiplex PCR, yet TCRdb's version contains in-frame clones alone and is incomplete. The data show tens of thousands of clones, with under 90% seen just once and 2.5% to 3.5% held by the top ten. This TCR was sampled from a woman under 30 in good health and CMV-seronegative. Sample: PBMCs. The rearrangement joins TRBV11-2 to TRBJ2-5; 11 bases line up with TRBD1. CDR3 region: CASSLEGQGARKETQYF. The CDR3 coding sequence is TGTGCCAGCAGCTTAGAAGGACAGGGGGCGCGAAAGGAGACCCAGTACTTC.